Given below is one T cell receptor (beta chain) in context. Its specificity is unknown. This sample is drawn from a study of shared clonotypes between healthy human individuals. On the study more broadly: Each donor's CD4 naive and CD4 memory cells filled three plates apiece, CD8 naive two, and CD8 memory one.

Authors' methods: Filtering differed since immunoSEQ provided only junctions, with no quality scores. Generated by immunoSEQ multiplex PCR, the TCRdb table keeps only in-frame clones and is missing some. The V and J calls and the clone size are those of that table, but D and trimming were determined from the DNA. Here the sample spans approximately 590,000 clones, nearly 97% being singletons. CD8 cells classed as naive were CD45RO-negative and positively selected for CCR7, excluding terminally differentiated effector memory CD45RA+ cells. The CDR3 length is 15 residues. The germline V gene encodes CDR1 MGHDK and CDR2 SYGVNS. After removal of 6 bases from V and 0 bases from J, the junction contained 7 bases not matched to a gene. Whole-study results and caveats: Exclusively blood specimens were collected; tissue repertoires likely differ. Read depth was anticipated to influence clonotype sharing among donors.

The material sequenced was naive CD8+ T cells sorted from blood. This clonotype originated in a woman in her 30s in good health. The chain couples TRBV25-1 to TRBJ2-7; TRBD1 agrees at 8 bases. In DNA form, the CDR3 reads TGTGCCAGCAGCAAAGGACAGGGAGACTCCTACGAGCAGTACTTC. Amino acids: CASSKGQGDSYEQYF.